This is a list of T cell receptor beta chains from one sample in a study of a mutant IDH1 vaccine in newly diagnosed glioma. Using immunoSEQ multiplex PCR, the repertoire was profiled, and TCRdb retains in-frame clones only, with some absent. The sample records tens of thousands of clones, around 90% being singletons. For these TCRs, the target antigens are not known. Sequences were derived from PBMCs, sampled from a glioma patient whose treatment included an IDH1 peptide vaccine. The receptor set was obtained from a middle-aged woman with glioma. Each CDR3 is given with its conserved first and last residue. Fields, in order: V gene, D gene, J gene, CDR3 DNA, CDR3 protein. The D gene is left open where the match is weak.

v_gene: TRBV18
d_gene: .
j_gene: TRBJ2-1
CDR3nt: TGTGCCAGCTCACCCATCACAGGGTTTAAGGGGAATGAGCAGTTCTTC
CDR3aa: CASSPITGFKGNEQFF

v_gene: TRBV15
d_gene: .
j_gene: TRBJ1-4
CDR3nt: TGTGCCACCAGCAGGGGGGAGTACAGGGAAGAACTGTTTTTT
CDR3aa: CATSRGEYREELFF

v_gene: TRBV19
d_gene: .
j_gene: TRBJ1-5
CDR3nt: TGTGCCAGTACCACCCAGGCAGGGAATAGCAATCAGCCCCAGCATTTT
CDR3aa: CASTTQAGNSNQPQHF

v_gene: TRBV5-1
d_gene: TRBD1
j_gene: TRBJ1-2
CDR3nt: TGCGCCAGCAGCCAAGTGACAGGGGCAGGTGGCTACACCTTC
CDR3aa: CASSQVTGAGGYTF

v_gene: TRBV4-2
d_gene: TRBD1
j_gene: TRBJ2-3
CDR3nt: TGTGCCAGCAGCCCCCAAGGCACAGGGGCAGATACGCAGTATTTT
CDR3aa: CASSPQGTGADTQYF

v_gene: TRBV6-5
d_gene: TRBD1
j_gene: TRBJ2-7
CDR3nt: TGTGCCAGCAGTCGGAAAGGACAGGGGGCCTACGAGCAGTACTTC
CDR3aa: CASSRKGQGAYEQYF

v_gene: TRBV13
d_gene: .
j_gene: TRBJ2-3
CDR3nt: TGTGCCAGCAGCCCATCCCCAGGACTGCTCACGCGGTATTTT
CDR3aa: CASSPSPGLLTRYF

v_gene: TRBV7-9
d_gene: TRBD1
j_gene: TRBJ1-2
CDR3nt: TGTGCCAGCAGCCCCCGGACAGGGGGCAACTATGGCTACACCTTC
CDR3aa: CASSPRTGGNYGYTF

v_gene: TRBV9
d_gene: TRBD1
j_gene: TRBJ2-7
CDR3nt: TGTGCCAGCAGCGCCAATACAGGGGTCAACGAGCAGTACTTC
CDR3aa: CASSANTGVNEQYF

v_gene: TRBV27
d_gene: .
j_gene: TRBJ1-2
CDR3nt: TGTGCCAGCAAACGCATGTCAGGACCGACTTCGAATGGCTACACCTTC
CDR3aa: CASKRMSGPTSNGYTF

v_gene: TRBV13
d_gene: TRBD1
j_gene: TRBJ2-5
CDR3nt: TGTGCCAGCAGCTTAGGTAACAGGGGGACCCCGGGGGAGACCCAGTACTTC
CDR3aa: CASSLGNRGTPGETQYF

v_gene: TRBV19
d_gene: .
j_gene: TRBJ1-4
CDR3nt: TGTGCCAGTAGTATAGGGCGGTCTAATGAAAAACTGTTTTTT
CDR3aa: CASSIGRSNEKLFF

v_gene: TRBV2
d_gene: .
j_gene: TRBJ2-1
CDR3nt: TGTGCCTGGGGGAACGGACAATCCTACAATGAGCAGTTCTTC
CDR3aa: CAWGNGQSYNEQFF

v_gene: TRBV19
d_gene: TRBD1
j_gene: TRBJ1-2
CDR3nt: TGTGCCAGTACCTCACCGACAGGGGGAAACTATGGCTACACCTTC
CDR3aa: CASTSPTGGNYGYTF

v_gene: TRBV6-5
d_gene: .
j_gene: TRBJ2-6
CDR3nt: TGTGCCAGCGCTCGGACTGGGGCCAACGTCCTGACTTTC
CDR3aa: CASARTGANVLTF

v_gene: TRBV4-3
d_gene: .
j_gene: TRBJ1-1
CDR3nt: TGCGCCAGCAGCCAAGATATTCAGGGAGGGTTTACTGAAGCTTTCTTT
CDR3aa: CASSQDIQGGFTEAFF

v_gene: TRBV15
d_gene: .
j_gene: TRBJ1-5
CDR3nt: TGTGCCACCAGCAGAGAGGGGCTTGAGGGAACGCGCAATCAGCCCCAGCATTTT
CDR3aa: CATSREGLEGTRNQPQHF

v_gene: TRBV2
d_gene: .
j_gene: TRBJ1-5
CDR3nt: TGTGCCAGCAGCGCAGGGTCGGTAACGCCCCAGCATTTT
CDR3aa: CASSAGSVTPQHF

v_gene: TRBV7-3
d_gene: .
j_gene: TRBJ2-3
CDR3nt: TGTGCCAGCAGCTTAGGTGGTGGGAGTGGTACAGATACGCAGTATTTT
CDR3aa: CASSLGGGSGTDTQYF

v_gene: TRBV2
d_gene: .
j_gene: TRBJ2-3
CDR3nt: TGTGCCAGCACCTTTCTCCAAGGAACGCAGTATTTT
CDR3aa: CASTFLQGTQYF

v_gene: TRBV2
d_gene: .
j_gene: TRBJ1-2
CDR3nt: TGTGCCAGCAGCTTCGGGGGGGTCGTTGGCTACACCTTC
CDR3aa: CASSFGGVVGYTF

v_gene: TRBV28
d_gene: .
j_gene: TRBJ2-5
CDR3nt: TGTGCCAGCACTCCTCACCTCAGGGGACCTCAAGAGACCCAGTACTTC
CDR3aa: CASTPHLRGPQETQYF

v_gene: TRBV7-9
d_gene: TRBD1
j_gene: TRBJ1-3
CDR3nt: TGTGCCAACGAAGAACAGGGGGTGCGAGGAAACACCATATATTTT
CDR3aa: CANEEQGVRGNTIYF

v_gene: TRBV6-6
d_gene: .
j_gene: TRBJ2-2
CDR3nt: TGTGCCAGCAGACCGGACGGGAACACCGGGGAGCTGTTTTTT
CDR3aa: CASRPDGNTGELFF

v_gene: TRBV7-6
d_gene: .
j_gene: TRBJ1-3
CDR3nt: TGTGCCAGCAGCTTAGACCCTCCCGGGAGCTCTGGAAACACCATATATTTT
CDR3aa: CASSLDPPGSSGNTIYF

v_gene: TRBV2
d_gene: .
j_gene: TRBJ2-2
CDR3nt: TGTGCCAGCAGTGATGGGGACACCGGGGAGCTGTTTTTT
CDR3aa: CASSDGDTGELFF

v_gene: TRBV7-9
d_gene: .
j_gene: TRBJ2-5
CDR3nt: TGTGCCAGCAGCCGGGGCCTCCAAGAGACCCAGTACTTC
CDR3aa: CASSRGLQETQYF

v_gene: TRBV6-4
d_gene: TRBD2
j_gene: TRBJ2-3
CDR3nt: TGTGCCAGCAGTGAGACTAGCGGGGGGGCAGATACGCAGTATTTT
CDR3aa: CASSETSGGADTQYF

v_gene: TRBV6-5
d_gene: .
j_gene: TRBJ1-3
CDR3nt: TGTGCCAGCAGTTACTCCCTGGGCTCTGGAAACACCATATATTTT
CDR3aa: CASSYSLGSGNTIYF